These 25 T cell receptor beta chains came from one sample sequenced in a study of T cell responses to AZD1222 COVID-19 vaccine. The repertoire was sequenced with immunoSEQ multiplex PCR; TCRdb's copy has only in-frame clones and lacks some. The sample carries some 150,000 clones, around nine tenths recorded once. The sample here was peripheral blood, taken on day 0 of AZD1222 vaccination. These receptors came from an adult in good health.

DNA of the CDR3: TGTGCCAGCAGCTTAAGTCAGGGGCGGACCGAGCAGTACTTC. Its translation is CASSLSQGRTEQYF. The chain recombines TRBV5-4 with TRBJ2-7; tentative D call: TRBD1 (6 bases). This CDR3 spans 14 amino acids. Trimming pared 2 bases from V and 6 bases from J, leaving 15 bases between. Germline V gene data show CDR1 as SGHNT and CDR2 as YYREEE (reference sequence).

This clone was seen just once. This chain connects TRBV19 to TRBJ1-6; no definite D call. V lost 3 bases, J lost 7 bases, and 13 bases lay in between. Germline CDR1 LNHDA, CDR2 SQIVND (reference sequence). The CDR3 loop spans 15 amino acids. CDR3 residues: CASSIVAGQNSPLHF. CDR3 in DNA: TGTGCCAGTAGTATTGTCGCTGGTCAAAATTCACCCCTCCACTTT.

The rearrangement links TRBV7-7 to TRBJ2-5, with 12 bases aligning to TRBD2. V shed 1 base and J 5 bases; nucleotides not matched to a gene: 5. Per the germline V gene, CDR1 is SSHAT and CDR2 is FNYEAQ (reference sequence). The CDR3 has 16 residues. The chain's CDR3 is CASSLGLAGVVETQYF. CDR3 in DNA: TGTGCCAGCAGCTTAGGACTAGCGGGAGTGGTGGAGACCCAGTACTTC.

The chain has TRBV11-2 and TRBJ1-1, with D unclear. Germline V gene sequence: CDR1 SGHAT, CDR2 FQNNGV. The CDR3 sequence is 14 residues long. V shed 1 base and J shed 8 bases, with 14 bases lying between them. The CDR3 DNA reads as TGTGCCAGCAGCTTAGGCGGCAGGTTTATAGAAGCTTTCTTT. It translates to CASSLGGRFIEAFF.

This chain joins TRBV6-2 or TRBV6-3 and TRBJ2-7; tentatively, D is TRBD2 (5 bases). Germline V gives CDR1 MNHEY, CDR2 SVGEGT. Trimming removed 4 bases at V and 2 bases at J, with 15 bases between. The length of the CDR3 is 15 residues. CDR3 nucleotide sequence: TGTGCCAGCAGTTTGGCGGCAGTGACTACCTACGAGCAGTACTTC. Translated: CASSLAAVTTYEQYF.

V is TRBV2 and J is TRBJ2-7; D perhaps matches TRBD2 (5 bases). The V end lost 2 bases, the J end lost 7 bases, and 15 bases lay between the germline ends. Looked up from germline, CDR1 is SNHLY and CDR2 is FYNNEI. The CDR3 is 14 amino acids. The CDR3 sequence is CASSEQQTTREQYF. CDR3 nucleotide sequence: TGTGCCAGCAGTGAACAGCAGACTACGCGGGAGCAGTACTTC.

This chain connects TRBV5-1 to TRBJ2-3; D gene ambiguous. Germline CDR1 and CDR2: SGHRS and YFSETQ. The V and J ends lost 5 bases and 0 bases respectively, with 7 bases between them. The CDR3 spans 13 residues. This CDR3 is CASSNPSTDTQYF. DNA for the CDR3: TGCGCCAGCAGTAACCCGAGCACAGATACGCAGTATTTT.

The chain recombines TRBV2 with TRBJ2-4, with 12 bases matching TRBD2. Germline V gene sequence: CDR1 SNHLY, CDR2 FYNNEI. The junction had 9 bases not matched to a gene; V was cut back by 0 bases and J by 0 bases. The CDR3 loop spans 20 amino acids. This CDR3 reads CASSEARGLAGNLAKNIQYF. The CDR3 region has the DNA TGTGCCAGCAGTGAAGCGCGGGGACTAGCGGGCAACCTAGCCAAAAACATTCAGTACTTC. The whole variable domain, remainder taken from reference TRBV2 and TRBJ2-4, is EPEVTQTPSHQVTQMGQEVILRCVPISNHLYFYWYRQILGQKVEFLVSFYNNEISEKSEIFDDQFSVERPDGSNFTLKIRSTKLEDSAMYFCASSEARGLAGNLAKNIQYFGAGTRLSVL.

The chain couples TRBV7-9 to TRBJ2-2; D possibly corresponds to TRBD1 (7 bases). The CDR3 runs 15 residues. Germline lookup yields CDR1 SEHNR and CDR2 FQNEAQ (reference sequence). Trimming removed 2 bases at V and 4 bases at J, with 11 bases between. This chain's CDR3 is CASSLTGDFTGELFF. In DNA, the CDR3 is TGTGCCAGCAGCTTAACAGGGGACTTCACCGGGGAGCTGTTTTTT.

The chain carries TRBV27 and TRBJ1-5; perhaps TRBD1 as D (6 bases). Trimming pared 5 bases from V and 2 bases from J, leaving 10 bases between. The CDR3 runs to 14 residues. Germline values: CDR1 MNHEY, CDR2 SMNVEV (reference sequence). DNA for the CDR3: TGTGCCAGCAGTATGACAGGAGGCAATCAGCCCCAGCATTTT. This sequence encodes CASSMTGGNQPQHF.

This clone was found a few times. This sequence joins TRBV3-1 (or the pseudogene TRBV3-2) and TRBJ2-5; 8 nucleotides align to TRBD2. The V gene's germline CDR1 is LGHDT and CDR2 YNNKEL (reference sequence). V dropped 4 bases and J dropped 1; count of bases not matched to a gene: 8. CDR3 length: 16 residues. The CDR3 region is CASSLRGREVQETQYF. As DNA, the CDR3 is TGTGCCAGCAGCCTCCGGGGGCGGGAGGTCCAAGAGACCCAGTACTTC.

This clone was seen a few times. The chain employs TRBV2 and TRBJ1-5; TRBD1 matches 9 bases. This CDR3 spans 18 amino acids. The V and J ends lost 4 bases and 6 bases, in that order; junction bases with no gene match: 16. From germline, CDR1 is SNHLY and CDR2 FYNNEI. The CDR3: CASSAKRFTGGGVQPQHF. In DNA, the CDR3 is TGTGCCAGCAGTGCCAAACGGTTTACAGGGGGCGGCGTTCAGCCCCAGCATTTT.

The V and J genes are TRBV4-3 and TRBJ2-3; possible D gene TRBD1, 6 bases. The V gene's germline CDR1 is LGHNA and CDR2 YSLEER. The V gene lost 3 bases and the J gene lost 4 bases, with 8 bases spanning the gap. CDR3 length: 13 residues. In nucleotides, the CDR3 is TGCGCCAGCAGCCAGAGGGGGTCAGATACGCAGTATTTT. Protein: CASSQRGSDTQYF.

The CDR3 loop is CASSLRETTDTQYF. For the CDR3, the DNA is TGTGCCAGCAGTTTACGGGAGACGACAGATACGCAGTATTTT. This chain uses TRBV27 with TRBJ2-3; D might be TRBD2 (6 bases). V dropped 2 bases and J dropped 3 bases, with 9 bases sitting between them. CDR1 MNHEY and CDR2 SMNVEV come from the germline V gene (reference sequence). This CDR3 is 14 amino acids long.

This chain joins TRBV7-9 and TRBJ2-5; D is ambiguous. Trimming took 8 bases from V and 1 from J, leaving 20 bases between them. CDR1 and CDR2 (germline): SEHNR, FQNEAQ (reference sequence). CDR3 length equals 16 residues. CDR3 residues: CASWQVTPGVQETQYF. In DNA, the CDR3 is TGTGCCAGCTGGCAGGTCACCCCCGGTGTCCAAGAGACCCAGTACTTC. The complete variable domain, with remaining parts taken from reference TRBV7-9 and TRBJ2-5, reads DTGVSQNPRHKITKRGQNVTFRCDPISEHNRLYWYRQTLGQGPEFLTYFQNEAQLEKSRLLSDRFSAERPKGSFSTLEIQRTEQGDSAMYLCASWQVTPGVQETQYFGPGTRLLVL.

For the CDR3, the DNA is TGTGCCAGCAAAGAGTCCATCTGGGTTGAAGCTTTCTTT. This encodes CASKESIWVEAFF. The chain has TRBV2 and TRBJ1-1; D is unresolved. Between the trimmed V and J ends, which lost 7 bases and 7 bases, there was a span of 16 bases. The CDR3 runs 13 residues. Germline-derived CDR1 and CDR2 are SNHLY and FYNNEI.

V usage is TRBV23-1 and J usage is TRBJ1-2, with 10 bases aligning to TRBD1. TRBV23-1 is recorded as an ORF, its role being uncertain. There are 17 residues in the CDR3. Losses at the gene ends were 3 bases for V and 4 bases for J; bases not matched to a gene: 11. DNA of the CDR3: TGCGCCAGCAGTCATCACTGGGACAGGGGCGGCGGCTATGGCTACACCTTC. This translates into CASSHHWDRGGGYGYTF.

J is TRBJ2-7 and V is TRBV7-2, with D unclear. The V gene's germline CDR1 is SGHTA and CDR2 FQGNSA. Between the trimmed V and J ends, which lost 5 bases and 1 base, there was a span of 12 bases. This CDR3 contains 14 residues. The CDR3 loop is CASSQEARSYEQYF. CDR3 DNA: TGTGCCAGCAGCCAAGAGGCCAGGTCCTACGAGCAGTACTTC.

V usage is TRBV5-4 and J usage is TRBJ2-1; 11 bases are a match to TRBD2. The germline CDR1 and CDR2 sequences are SGHNT and YYREEE (reference sequence). The CDR3 runs to 15 residues. The V gene end was trimmed by 4 bases and the J gene end by 6 bases; junction bases not matched to a gene: 6. The CDR3 sequence: CASSAGLAGFNEQFF. CDR3 coding DNA: TGTGCCAGCAGCGCCGGACTAGCGGGTTTCAATGAGCAGTTCTTC.

The rearrangement links TRBV2 to TRBJ1-4; D is unclear. The CDR3 contains 15 residues. Germline assignment: CDR1 SNHLY and CDR2 FYNNEI. V lost 3 bases and J 2 bases, leaving 10 bases between the germline ends. CDR3 amino acids: CASSDPGLTNEKLFF. The CDR3 coding sequence is TGTGCCAGCAGTGATCCGGGTTTGACTAATGAAAAACTGTTTTTT.

The V and J genes are TRBV11-2 and TRBJ1-2, with a tentative D call TRBD1 (5 bases). V was pared by 4 bases and J by 0 bases, with 18 bases between. The germline V gene has CDR1 SGHAT and CDR2 FQNNGV. This CDR3 has 17 residues. CDR3 DNA sequence: TGTGCCAGCAGCTCGATCAACACAGGATCAGCTAACTATGGCTACACCTTC. Protein product: CASSSINTGSANYGYTF.

The chain recombines TRBV11-2 with TRBJ1-6; D may be TRBD1 (6 bases). This CDR3 region has 16 residues. V dropped 5 bases and J dropped 8 bases, with 19 bases sitting between them. Germline V gene lookup returns CDR1 SGHAT and CDR2 FQNNGV. The CDR3: CASSLVIQGVDSPLHF. CDR3 nucleotides: TGTGCCAGCAGCCTAGTCATACAGGGAGTAGATTCACCCCTCCACTTT.

This clone was found a few times. The chain links TRBV5-6 to TRBJ2-7; D may be TRBD1 (5 bases). Trimming took off 4 bases at V and 0 bases at J, with 11 bases between the two ends. The CDR3 is 14 residues long. Germline V gene lookup returns CDR1 SGHDT and CDR2 YYEEEE. The CDR3 bases are TGTGCCAGCAGCCAACAGGTGAGCTCCTACGAGCAGTACTTC. Amino acid sequence: CASSQQVSSYEQYF.

The chain uses TRBV9 and TRBJ2-7, with D perhaps matching TRBD2 (5 bases). V lost 5 bases to trimming and J lost 7 bases, with 13 bases between them. This CDR3 region has 12 residues. Looked up from germline, CDR1 is SGDLS and CDR2 is YYNGEE. In nucleotides, the CDR3 is TGTGCCAGCAGTCCTCTAGAGGGTGAGCAGTACTTC. Amino acids: CASSPLEGEQYF. Complete variable domain (other parts from reference TRBV9 and TRBJ2-7): DSGVTQTPKHLITATGQRVTLRCSPRSGDLSVYWYQQSLDQGLQFLIQYYNGEERAKGNILERFSAQQFPDLHSELNLSSLELGDSALYFCASSPLEGEQYFGPGTRLTVT.

The rearrangement joins TRBV19 to TRBJ1-5; TRBD1 is a possible D gene (5 bases). Trimming shortened V by 6 bases and J by 2 bases, and 14 bases separated the two germline ends. The CDR3 contains 15 residues. Per germline, CDR1 LNHDA and CDR2 SQIVND (reference sequence). The CDR3 bases are TGTGCCAGTAGCCATCGGGGGATTGGCAATCAGCCCCAGCATTTT. Translated: CASSHRGIGNQPQHF.